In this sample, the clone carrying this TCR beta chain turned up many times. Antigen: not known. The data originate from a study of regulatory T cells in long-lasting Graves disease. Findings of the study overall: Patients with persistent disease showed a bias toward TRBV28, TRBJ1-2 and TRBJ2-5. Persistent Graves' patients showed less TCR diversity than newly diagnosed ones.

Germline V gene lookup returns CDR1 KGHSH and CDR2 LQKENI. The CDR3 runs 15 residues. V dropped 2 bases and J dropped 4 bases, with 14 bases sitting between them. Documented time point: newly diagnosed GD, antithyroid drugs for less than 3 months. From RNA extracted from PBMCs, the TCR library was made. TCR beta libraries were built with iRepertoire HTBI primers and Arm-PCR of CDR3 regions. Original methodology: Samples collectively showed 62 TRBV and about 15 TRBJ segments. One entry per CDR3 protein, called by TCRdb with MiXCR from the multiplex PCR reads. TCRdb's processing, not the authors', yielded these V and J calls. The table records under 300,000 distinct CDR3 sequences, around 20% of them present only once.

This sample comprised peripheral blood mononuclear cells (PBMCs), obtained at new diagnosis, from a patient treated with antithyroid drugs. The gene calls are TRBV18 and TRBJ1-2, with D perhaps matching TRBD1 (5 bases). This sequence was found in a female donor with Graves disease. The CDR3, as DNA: TGTGCCAGCTCACCATCCAGAGACAGCGCCTATGGCTACACCTTC. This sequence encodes CASSPSRDSAYGYTF.